The 11 T cell receptor beta chains presented below share a single source sample, sequenced in a study of blood T cell repertoires in COVID-19. The protocol was immunoSEQ multiplex PCR, while the TCRdb copy is restricted to in-frame clones and leaves out a portion. The table shows roughly 300,000 clones, with approximately 82% occurring only once. The sequencing sample was made of peripheral blood. These receptors were taken from a woman in her fifties or sixties with acute or convalescent COVID-19.

As DNA, the CDR3 is TGTGCCAGCAGTGACCAAACAGGGGGTCTTGGCTACACCTTC. Its protein product is CASSDQTGGLGYTF. The J gene is TRBJ1-2, the V gene TRBV6-4; 8 bases are shared with TRBD1. The V gene end was trimmed by 2 bases and the J gene end by 7 bases; junction bases not matched to a gene: 6. Per germline, CDR1 MRHNA and CDR2 SNTAGT. The CDR3 loop spans 14 amino acids.

This clone was detected only a few times. This sequence joins TRBV2 and TRBJ2-7, with 14 bases fitting TRBD2. The junction had 1 base not matched to a gene; V was cut back by 6 bases and J by 3 bases. CDR3 length: 14 residues. The germline CDR1 and CDR2 sequences are SNHLY and FYNNEI. The CDR3 nucleotides are TGTGCCAGCAGAGGGACTAGCGGGGGCTACGAGCAGTACGTC. Translation gives CASRGTSGGYEQYV.

This chain links TRBV10-3 with TRBJ2-3, with TRBD2 as a possible D gene (6 bases). CDR3 size: 14 residues. Trimming removed 4 bases from V and 2 bases from J, with 10 bases in between. From germline, CDR1 is ENHRY and CDR2 SYGVKD. The CDR3 here is CAISVGGVTDTQYF. CDR3 DNA: TGTGCCATCAGTGTGGGAGGCGTCACAGATACGCAGTATTTT.

J is TRBJ2-3 and V is TRBV5-1; TRBD2 matches 11 bases. CDR1 and CDR2 (germline): SGHRS, YFSETQ. After removal of 0 bases from V and 5 bases from J, the junction contained 11 bases not matched to a gene. The CDR3 consists of 18 residues. CDR3 in amino acids: CASSLAASGGSFGDTQYF. The CDR3 DNA reads as TGCGCCAGCAGCTTGGCGGCTAGCGGGGGGTCTTTCGGAGATACGCAGTATTTT.

The chain employs TRBV4-1 and TRBJ1-1; no clear D. This CDR3 spans 15 amino acids. Trimming pared 4 bases from V and 5 bases from J, leaving 17 bases between. Looked up from germline, CDR1 is MGHRA and CDR2 is YSYEKL. CDR3 sequence: CASSLIEEPGTEAFF. The CDR3 nucleotides are TGCGCCAGCAGCCTCATCGAGGAGCCGGGGACTGAAGCTTTCTTT.

The gene calls are TRBV7-2 and TRBJ1-3, with 9 positions matching TRBD1. V dropped 5 bases and J dropped 4; count of bases not matched to a gene: 6. The germline gives CDR1 SGHTA, CDR2 FQGNSA. The CDR3 extends over 15 amino acids. The CDR3 is CASSPGTGRGNTIYF. CDR3 nucleotides: TGTGCCAGCAGCCCCGGGACAGGGAGAGGAAACACCATATATTTT.

V usage is TRBV3-1 (or the pseudogene TRBV3-2) and J usage is TRBJ2-5, with no clear D. Germline-derived CDR1 and CDR2 are LGHDT and YNNKEL (reference sequence). The CDR3 covers 13 residues. Trimming stripped 1 base from V and 2 bases from J, with 5 bases between. In DNA, the CDR3 is TGTGCCAGCAGCCAAGTCCCACAAGAGACCCAGTACTTC. This codes for CASSQVPQETQYF.

The CDR3 DNA sequence: TGCAGCGTTGAACTGGACACCCAAGAGACCCAGTACTTC. Translation gives CSVELDTQETQYF. The gene calls are TRBV29-1 and TRBJ2-5; D may be TRBD1 (5 bases). Between the trimmed V and J ends, which lost 2 bases and 1 base, there was a span of 8 bases. Looked up from germline, CDR1 is SQVTM and CDR2 is ANQGSEA. CDR3 size: 13 residues.

This sequence joins TRBV6-6 and TRBJ2-3; 8 bases line up with TRBD1. The V gene's germline CDR1 is MNHNY and CDR2 SVGAGI (reference sequence). The trim removed 6 bases at V and 2 bases at J, leaving 4 bases unmatched. This CDR3 contains 14 residues. CDR3 in amino acids: CASRRTGYTDTQYF. The CDR3 DNA sequence: TGTGCCAGCAGAAGGACAGGGTACACAGATACGCAGTATTTT.

J is TRBJ2-3 and V is TRBV6-1; 9 bases match TRBD1. V shed 4 bases and J 4 bases; nucleotides not matched to a gene: 9. Germline V gene lookup returns CDR1 MNHNS and CDR2 SASEGT. The CDR3 extends over 16 amino acids. DNA for the CDR3: TGTGCCAGCAGTGTTCTACCGGGACAGGGTTCAGATACGCAGTATTTT. Protein: CASSVLPGQGSDTQYF.

This clone was seen many times. The chain combines TRBV12-3 or TRBV12-4 with TRBJ1-5; D gene uncertain. V dropped 7 bases and J dropped 3 bases, with 10 bases sitting between them. The CDR3 extends over 13 amino acids. The DNA for the CDR3 is TGTGCCAGCACCTGGCGGGTCAATCAGCCCCAGCATTTT. Translating it yields CASTWRVNQPQHF.